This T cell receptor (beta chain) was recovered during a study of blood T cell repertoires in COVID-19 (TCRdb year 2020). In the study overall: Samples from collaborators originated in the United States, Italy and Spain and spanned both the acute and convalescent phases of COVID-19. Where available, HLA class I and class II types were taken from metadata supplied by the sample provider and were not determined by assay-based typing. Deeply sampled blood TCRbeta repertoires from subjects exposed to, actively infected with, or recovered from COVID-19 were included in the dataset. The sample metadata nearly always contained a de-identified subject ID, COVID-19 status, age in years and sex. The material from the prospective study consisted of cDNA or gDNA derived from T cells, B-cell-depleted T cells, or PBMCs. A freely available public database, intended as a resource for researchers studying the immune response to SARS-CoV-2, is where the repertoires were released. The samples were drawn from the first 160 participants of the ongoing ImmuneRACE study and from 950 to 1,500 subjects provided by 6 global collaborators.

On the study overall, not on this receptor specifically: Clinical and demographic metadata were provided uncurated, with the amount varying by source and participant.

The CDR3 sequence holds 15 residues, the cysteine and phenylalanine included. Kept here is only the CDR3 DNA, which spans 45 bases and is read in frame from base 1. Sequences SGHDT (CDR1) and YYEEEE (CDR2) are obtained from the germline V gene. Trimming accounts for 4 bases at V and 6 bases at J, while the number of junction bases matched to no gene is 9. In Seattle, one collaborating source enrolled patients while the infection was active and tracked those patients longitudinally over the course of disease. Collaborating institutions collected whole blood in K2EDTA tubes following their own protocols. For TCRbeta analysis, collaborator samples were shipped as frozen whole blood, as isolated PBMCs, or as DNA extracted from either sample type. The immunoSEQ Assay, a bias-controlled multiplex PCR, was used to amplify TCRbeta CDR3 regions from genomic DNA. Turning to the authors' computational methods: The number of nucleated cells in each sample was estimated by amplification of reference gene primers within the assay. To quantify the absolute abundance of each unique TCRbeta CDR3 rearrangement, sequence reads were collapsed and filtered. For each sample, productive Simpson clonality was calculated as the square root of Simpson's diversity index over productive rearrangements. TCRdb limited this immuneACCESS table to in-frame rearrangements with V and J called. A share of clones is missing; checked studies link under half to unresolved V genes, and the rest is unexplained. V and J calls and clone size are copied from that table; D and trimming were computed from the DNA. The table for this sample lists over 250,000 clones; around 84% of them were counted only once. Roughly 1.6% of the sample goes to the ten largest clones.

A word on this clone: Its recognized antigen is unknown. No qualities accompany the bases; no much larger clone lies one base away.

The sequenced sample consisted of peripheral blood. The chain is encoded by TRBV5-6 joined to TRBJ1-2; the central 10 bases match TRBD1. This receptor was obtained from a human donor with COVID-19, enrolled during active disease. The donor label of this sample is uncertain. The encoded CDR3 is CASSPPHGQGDGYTF. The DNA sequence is TGTGCCAGCAGCCCGCCCCACGGACAGGGGGATGGCTACACCTTC.